These 10 T cell receptor beta chains share one sample of origin, sequenced in a study of blood T cells in healthy people across ages (dated by TCRdb to between 2015 and 2016). Libraries were built with 5' RACE. Sequencing instrument: Illumina HiSeq 2500. A second PCR of roughly 7 to 12 cycles was run with a J-beta primer mix and a sample-barcoded 5' primer. TCRdb's own reprocessing of the public reads used fastp at Q25 and MiXCR and kept productive beta chains. Every CDR3 protein is listed once, alongside the most common genes and DNA of its rows. This sample lists some 940,000 distinct CDR3 sequences; just under 30% were detected once. Of the sample, about 9.4% is held by the ten largest clones. In addition, the sample was reused for a study of T cells of mothers and their children.

Sequenced input: blood. Every receptor here comes from a woman aged 40 to 50 in good health.

This clonotype showed up just a few times. The gene calls are TRBV21-1 and TRBJ1-2; the D call TRBD1 from the table was never checked on the DNA. TRBV21-1 is marked as a pseudogene. The CDR3 runs 17 residues. Here the CDR3 reads CASSKKPSGTGKFGYTF. As DNA, the CDR3 is TGTGCCAGCAGCAAAAAGCCTAGTGGGACAGGGAAGTTTGGCTACACCTTC.

The chain is built from TRBV12-3 or TRBV12-4 and TRBJ2-7; 7 positions agree with TRBD1. There are 15 residues in the CDR3. Trimming removed 3 bases from V and 7 bases from J; junction bases left unmatched: 12. The DNA for the CDR3 is TGTGCCAGCAGTTTGAGACAGGGTCCCGGTCAAGAGCAGTACTTC. As protein: CASSLRQGPGQEQYF.

The rearrangement joins TRBV12-3 or TRBV12-4 to TRBJ1-2, with D perhaps TRBD1 (6 bases). CDR3 size: 13 residues. V gave up 6 bases and J gave up 7 bases, with 15 bases separating them. In DNA, the CDR3 is TGTGCCAGCAGCCTCAGGGGATTCTCTGGCTACACCTTC. Protein sequence: CASSLRGFSGYTF.

The V call is TRBV5-1, the J call TRBJ1-2, with D tentatively TRBD1 (6 bases). Germline CDR1 SGHRS, CDR2 YFSETQ. The CDR3 sequence is 13 residues long. V was shortened by 4 bases and J by 10 bases, with 17 bases between the two germline ends. The CDR3 protein is CASSQDSLGTYTF. CDR3 nucleotide sequence: TGCGCCAGCAGCCAGGACAGTTTGGGGACCTACACCTTC.

This chain connects TRBV7-8 to TRBJ1-4; a possible D gene is TRBD1 (6 bases). The germline V gene has CDR1 SGHVS and CDR2 FQNEAQ. Trimming removed 6 bases from V and 1 base from J, with 18 bases in between. CDR3 length equals 17 residues. CDR3 in DNA: TGTGCCAGCAGACAACAGGGAGTCGGGGGAACTAATGAAAAACTGTTTTTT. Translation gives CASRQQGVGGTNEKLFF.

Of note for this clonotype: A much larger clone is a single base away; this may be a read error. CDR3 amino acids: CASSLPPGGQGSYGCTF. The CDR3 DNA reads TGTGCCAGCAGTTTACCGCCGGGAGGACAGGGGTCCTATGGCTGCACCTTC. This chain uses TRBV28 with TRBJ1-2, with TRBD1 matching over 9 bases. Germline V lookup: CDR1 MDHEN, CDR2 SYDVKM. The CDR3 covers 17 residues.

Comment on this clonotype: One end of the junction fails to match germline, which may point to a read error. The chain recombines TRBV10-3 with TRBJ1-2, with TRBD1 matching over 8 bases. Germline V gene lookup returns CDR1 ENHRY and CDR2 SYGVKD. The length of the CDR3 is 14 residues. In nucleotides, the CDR3 is TGTGCCATCGGTGAACTGACAGGGGCCACTGGCTACACCTTC. It translates to CAIGELTGATGYTF.

The table lists this clonotype with a few counts. The chain combines TRBV28 with TRBJ1-1, with TRBD1 matching 7 bases. V shed 7 bases, J shed 9 bases, and the junction held 8 bases outside the gene matches. The length of the CDR3 is 12 residues. Germline-derived CDR1 and CDR2 are MDHEN and SYDVKM. DNA for the CDR3: TGTGCCAGCACAAGCTTTAGGGGGCAAGCTTTCTTT. Residues: CASTSFRGQAFF.

This clonotype was observed many times. The gene calls are TRBV5-1 and TRBJ2-1; 9 nucleotides line up with TRBD2. The CDR3 extends over 16 amino acids. V was pared by 0 bases and J by 4 bases, with 5 bases of the junction left unmatched. The germline CDR1 and CDR2 sequences are SGHRS and YFSETQ. The CDR3 loop reads CASSLEVAGDYNEQFF. The CDR3 DNA reads TGCGCCAGCAGCTTGGAGGTAGCGGGGGATTACAATGAGCAGTTCTTC.

This clonotype was counted a few times. This rearrangement joins TRBV28 to TRBJ2-7; 16 nucleotides match TRBD2. The CDR3 extends over 18 amino acids. J was trimmed by 4 bases and V by 6 bases; bases with no gene match: 12. Per the germline V gene, CDR1 is MDHEN and CDR2 is SYDVKM. The CDR3 loop reads CASSYHLGLAGGLYEQYF. The CDR3, as DNA: TGTGCCAGCAGCTACCACTTGGGACTAGCGGGGGGGCTTTACGAGCAGTACTTC.